This is a list of T cell receptor beta chains from one sample in a study of T cells in tuberculosis. TCRdb's table, derived via immunoSEQ multiplex PCR, lists solely in-frame clones and lacks some. The sample yields tens of thousands of clones, roughly 84% seen once. The sample consisted of PBMCs, taken at tuberculosis diagnosis. Source of these receptors: an adult with tuberculosis. CDR3s include the opening cysteine and the closing phenylalanine or tryptophan. Each record gives: J gene, V gene, clone size, D gene, CDR3 protein, CDR3 DNA. A D gene is named only where the DNA matches it firmly. Not all rows give a size; the values are once, few, many and, for expanded clones, a class.

j_gene: TRBJ2-3
v_gene: TRBV4-3
abundance: once
d_gene: NA
CDR3aa: CASSPRPGADTQYF
CDR3nt: TGCGCCAGCAGCCCCAGACCCGGAGCGGATACGCAGTATTTT

j_gene: TRBJ1-1
v_gene: TRBV11-3
abundance: NA
d_gene: NA
CDR3aa: CASSLGGQYMNTEAFF
CDR3nt: TGTGCCAGCAGCTTAGGTGGCCAATATATGAACACTGAAGCTTTCTTT

j_gene: TRBJ1-1
v_gene: TRBV7-8
abundance: NA
d_gene: NA
CDR3aa: CASSLFLNTEAFF
CDR3nt: TGTGCCAGCAGCTTATTCTTGAACACTGAAGCTTTCTTT

j_gene: TRBJ1-5
v_gene: TRBV28
abundance: NA
d_gene: TRBD1
CDR3aa: CASLGQSNGNQPQHF
CDR3nt: TGTGCCAGCCTGGGACAGTCTAATGGCAATCAGCCCCAGCATTTT

j_gene: TRBJ2-7
v_gene: TRBV5-5
abundance: NA
d_gene: TRBD1
CDR3aa: CASSLGTGFSYEQYF
CDR3nt: TGTGCCAGCAGCCTCGGGACAGGGTTCTCCTACGAGCAGTACTTC

j_gene: TRBJ1-6
v_gene: TRBV7-2
abundance: NA
d_gene: TRBD1
CDR3aa: CASSFRGSGQGQNSPLHF
CDR3nt: TGTGCCAGCAGCTTTAGAGGGAGCGGACAGGGCCAAAATTCACCCCTCCACTTT

j_gene: TRBJ2-3
v_gene: TRBV5-4
abundance: NA
d_gene: TRBD2
CDR3aa: CASSLGLAGGTDTQYF
CDR3nt: TGTGCCAGCAGCTTGGGGCTAGCGGGGGGGACAGATACGCAGTATTTT

j_gene: TRBJ2-3
v_gene: TRBV30
abundance: NA
d_gene: TRBD1
CDR3aa: CAWTQGLLTDTQYF
CDR3nt: TGTGCCTGGACACAGGGGCTTCTCACAGATACGCAGTATTTT

j_gene: TRBJ2-5
v_gene: TRBV13
abundance: NA
d_gene: TRBD1
CDR3aa: CASSRDRLEETQYF
CDR3nt: TGTGCCAGCAGCCGGGACAGGCTGGAGGAGACCCAGTACTTC

j_gene: TRBJ2-3
v_gene: TRBV15
abundance: NA
d_gene: NA
CDR3aa: CATSRPREASSADTQYF
CDR3nt: TGTGCCACCAGCAGACCTAGGGAGGCTAGCTCGGCAGATACGCAGTATTTT

j_gene: TRBJ2-3
v_gene: TRBV7-3
abundance: NA
d_gene: NA
CDR3aa: CASSLDYTDTQYF
CDR3nt: TGTGCCAGCAGCCTGGACTACACAGATACGCAGTATTTT

j_gene: TRBJ1-1
v_gene: TRBV5-5
abundance: NA
d_gene: NA
CDR3aa: CASSLPPPAAEAFF
CDR3nt: TGTGCCAGCAGCTTGCCCCCTCCCGCGGCTGAAGCTTTCTTT

j_gene: TRBJ1-5
v_gene: TRBV7-2
abundance: NA
d_gene: NA
CDR3aa: CASSLVAGFAQHF
CDR3nt: TGTGCCAGCAGCTTAGTGGCGGGGTTTGCCCAGCATTTT

j_gene: TRBJ1-6
v_gene: TRBV6-5
abundance: few
d_gene: TRBD1
CDR3aa: CASSPDRGNSPLHF
CDR3nt: TGTGCCAGCAGCCCCGACAGGGGCAATTCACCCCTCCACTTT

j_gene: TRBJ1-1
v_gene: TRBV7-8
abundance: few
d_gene: NA
CDR3aa: CASSLGVTYTEAFF
CDR3nt: TGTGCCAGCAGCTTAGGCGTCACCTACACTGAAGCTTTCTTT

j_gene: TRBJ2-7
v_gene: TRBV9
abundance: NA
d_gene: TRBD2
CDR3aa: CASSPRLAGGSEQYF
CDR3nt: TGTGCCAGCAGCCCTCGACTAGCGGGAGGGTCCGAGCAGTACTTC

j_gene: TRBJ2-2
v_gene: TRBV5-6
abundance: NA
d_gene: TRBD1
CDR3aa: CASSSGTGSGELFF
CDR3nt: TGTGCCAGCAGCAGTGGGACAGGGAGCGGGGAGCTGTTTTTT

j_gene: TRBJ2-7
v_gene: TRBV9
abundance: NA
d_gene: TRBD1
CDR3aa: CASSVEWTGLDEQYF
CDR3nt: TGTGCCAGCAGCGTAGAGTGGACAGGCCTGGACGAGCAGTACTTC

j_gene: TRBJ2-3
v_gene: TRBV9
abundance: NA
d_gene: TRBD2
CDR3aa: CASSDLAGTSTDTQYF
CDR3nt: TGTGCCAGCAGCGACCTAGCGGGAACTAGCACAGATACGCAGTATTTT

j_gene: TRBJ1-2
v_gene: TRBV19
abundance: NA
d_gene: TRBD1
CDR3aa: CASSAGDRTSGYGYTF
CDR3nt: TGTGCCAGTAGTGCGGGGGACAGGACCTCGGGCTATGGCTACACCTTC

j_gene: TRBJ1-1
v_gene: TRBV9
abundance: NA
d_gene: NA
CDR3aa: CASSGPFHSEAFF
CDR3nt: TGTGCCAGCAGCGGACCATTTCACAGTGAAGCTTTCTTT

j_gene: TRBJ1-2
v_gene: TRBV10-3
abundance: NA
d_gene: TRBD1
CDR3aa: CANKGDRGFDGYTF
CDR3nt: TGTGCCAACAAAGGGGACAGGGGATTCGATGGCTACACCTTC

j_gene: TRBJ2-1
v_gene: TRBV6-1
abundance: NA
d_gene: TRBD2
CDR3aa: CASSSLAGVENEQFF
CDR3nt: TGTGCCAGCAGCTCTCTAGCGGGAGTAGAAAATGAGCAGTTCTTC

j_gene: TRBJ1-3
v_gene: TRBV7-9
abundance: NA
d_gene: NA
CDR3aa: CASSLTVLENTIYF
CDR3nt: TGTGCCAGCAGCTTAACAGTACTAGAAAACACCATATATTTT

j_gene: TRBJ2-2
v_gene: TRBV6-4
abundance: few
d_gene: NA
CDR3aa: CASSDSNSNTGELFF
CDR3nt: TGTGCCAGCAGTGACTCTAACTCGAACACCGGGGAGCTGTTTTTT

j_gene: TRBJ1-3
v_gene: TRBV30
abundance: NA
d_gene: NA
CDR3aa: CAWKEVYGKSSGNTIYF
CDR3nt: TGTGCCTGGAAAGAGGTTTACGGGAAATCCTCTGGAAACACCATATATTTT

j_gene: TRBJ1-2
v_gene: TRBV5-5
abundance: NA
d_gene: TRBD1
CDR3aa: CASSLGGTAPYYGYTF
CDR3nt: TGTGCCAGCAGCCTGGGCGGGACAGCACCGTACTATGGCTACACCTTC

j_gene: TRBJ1-5
v_gene: TRBV19
abundance: NA
d_gene: TRBD1
CDR3aa: CASSTGTSSNQPQHF
CDR3nt: TGTGCCAGCTCGACAGGGACCTCCAGCAATCAGCCCCAGCATTTT

j_gene: TRBJ2-3
v_gene: TRBV5-6
abundance: NA
d_gene: NA
CDR3aa: CASSLPGSDTQYF
CDR3nt: TGTGCCAGCAGCTTGCCAGGGTCAGATACGCAGTATTTT

j_gene: TRBJ2-3
v_gene: TRBV5-5
abundance: NA
d_gene: TRBD2
CDR3aa: CASSSLAGVGTDTQYF
CDR3nt: TGTGCCAGCAGCTCACTAGCGGGAGTAGGCACAGATACGCAGTATTTT

j_gene: TRBJ1-1
v_gene: TRBV6-5
abundance: NA
d_gene: NA
CDR3aa: CASTRGTEAFF
CDR3nt: TGTGCCAGCACGAGGGGGACTGAAGCTTTCTTT

j_gene: TRBJ1-1
v_gene: TRBV28
abundance: NA
d_gene: NA
CDR3aa: CASSLTMNTEAFF
CDR3nt: TGTGCCAGCAGTCTGACTATGAACACTGAAGCTTTCTTT

j_gene: TRBJ1-5
v_gene: TRBV29-1
abundance: NA
d_gene: NA
CDR3aa: CSVSEGRGDRPQHF
CDR3nt: TGCAGCGTTTCCGAAGGCAGGGGCGACCGGCCCCAGCATTTT

j_gene: TRBJ1-5
v_gene: TRBV30
abundance: NA
d_gene: NA
CDR3aa: CAWSVPGPGGDQPQHF
CDR3nt: TGTGCCTGGAGTGTACCTGGGCCGGGGGGCGATCAGCCCCAGCATTTT

j_gene: TRBJ2-7
v_gene: TRBV5-1
abundance: NA
d_gene: NA
CDR3aa: CASSRRDSGSYEQYF
CDR3nt: TGCGCCAGCAGCAGGAGGGACAGCGGTTCCTACGAGCAGTACTTC

j_gene: TRBJ2-1
v_gene: TRBV6-5
abundance: NA
d_gene: NA
CDR3aa: CASGHRDSYNEQFF
CDR3nt: TGTGCCAGCGGGCACCGGGACTCCTACAATGAGCAGTTCTTC

j_gene: TRBJ2-6
v_gene: TRBV11-2
abundance: NA
d_gene: NA
CDR3aa: CASGSTASGANVLTF
CDR3nt: TGTGCCAGCGGGAGTACAGCCTCTGGGGCCAACGTCCTGACTTTC

j_gene: TRBJ1-3
v_gene: TRBV28
abundance: NA
d_gene: NA
CDR3aa: CASSQTAASGNTIYF
CDR3nt: TGTGCCAGCAGTCAGACAGCCGCCTCTGGAAACACCATATATTTT

j_gene: TRBJ1-5
v_gene: TRBV19
abundance: NA
d_gene: NA
CDR3aa: CASSISGGNQPQHF
CDR3nt: TGTGCCAGTAGTATTTCAGGGGGCAATCAGCCCCAGCATTTT

j_gene: TRBJ2-5
v_gene: TRBV4-1
abundance: once
d_gene: TRBD1
CDR3aa: CASSPDRGKETQYF
CDR3nt: TGCGCCAGCAGCCCGGACAGGGGAAAAGAGACCCAGTACTTC

j_gene: TRBJ1-5
v_gene: TRBV6-6
abundance: NA
d_gene: NA
CDR3aa: CASSINISNQPQHF
CDR3nt: TGTGCCAGCAGTATAAATATAAGCAATCAGCCCCAGCATTTT

j_gene: TRBJ2-1
v_gene: TRBV28
abundance: NA
d_gene: TRBD2
CDR3aa: CASSPRAGVSYNEQFF
CDR3nt: TGTGCCAGCAGCCCCCGAGCGGGAGTTAGCTACAATGAGCAGTTCTTC

j_gene: TRBJ1-5
v_gene: TRBV5-6
abundance: NA
d_gene: TRBD1
CDR3aa: CASSGGQGNRQPQHF
CDR3nt: TGTGCCAGCAGCGGGGGACAGGGGAATCGACAGCCCCAGCATTTT

j_gene: TRBJ2-7
v_gene: TRBV18
abundance: NA
d_gene: TRBD1
CDR3aa: CASFPEGQIYEQYF
CDR3nt: TGTGCCAGCTTCCCCGAGGGACAGATTTACGAGCAGTACTTC